This entry is about one T cell receptor (beta chain). This specimen comes from a study of T-cell memory formation after mild COVID-19. CDR1 is MGHDK and CDR2 is SYGVNS in the germline V gene. The V gene lost 6 bases and the J gene lost 1 base, with 6 bases spanning the gap. CDR3 length: 12 residues. TCRdb re-derived calls from the 5' RACE reads in MiXCR, one entry per CDR3 protein. The data hold roughly 510,000 distinct CDR3 sequences, with 17% observed a single time. The chain is built from TRBV25-1 and TRBJ2-5; D unresolved. The material sequenced was PBMCs or a T cell subset sorted from them (not recorded which). The sequence derives from an adult woman who had mild COVID-19 (a few samples of this study predate the infection). Cell type and time point are not known. CDR3 nucleotides: TGTGCCAGCAGGGCAGGCCAAGAGACCCAGTACTTC. Protein product: CASRAGQETQYF.